This section outlines one TCR beta chain sequence together with its context. This clone may be a read error of a much larger clone one base away. Other DNA sequences in this sample translate to the same CDR3. The CDR3 consists of 14 residues. The V segment lost 7 bases and the J segment 5 bases; nucleotides outside the gene matches: 9. Germline assignment: CDR1 MNHEY and CDR2 SVGAGI. This table comes from immunoSEQ multiplex PCR, and its TCRdb copy is limited to in-frame clones, with some not included. The sample yields 140,000 to 150,000 clones, 81% seen once. The data belong to a study of blood T cell repertoires in COVID-19.

Sample: peripheral blood. This clonotype was sampled from a human donor in a cohort sampled during active COVID-19. The chain couples TRBV6-5 to TRBJ2-5; TRBD1 matches 8 bases. The CDR3: CASKNGQGGETQYF. The CDR3 region has the DNA TGTGCCAGCAAAAACGGACAGGGAGGTGAGACCCAGTACTTC.